The text below deals with one T cell receptor beta chain. The authors' processing: Reference gene primer amplification in the assay estimated nucleated cell counts. TCRdb's table, derived via immunoSEQ multiplex PCR, lists solely in-frame clones and lacks some. Clone size and V and J calls were adopted from that table, with D and trimming inferred from the DNA. The sample contains tens of thousands of clones, 80% to 90% of which appear only once. Germline V lookup: CDR1 SGDLS, CDR2 YYNGEE. The V segment lost 4 bases and the J segment 4 bases; nucleotides outside the gene matches: 2. The CDR3 contains 14 residues. The data were taken from a study of blood T cell repertoires in COVID-19. For the study at large: The samples span acute and convalescent COVID-19 from the United States, Italy and Spain. The analysed material was cDNA or gDNA that came from T cells, B-cell-depleted T cells, or PBMCs.

Sequencing input: peripheral blood. This sequence originates from a human donor in a cohort sampled during active COVID-19. The donor label of this sample is uncertain. J is TRBJ2-1 and V is TRBV9; 10 positions match TRBD2. CDR3 loop: CASSRTSGYNEQFF. CDR3 coding DNA: TGTGCCAGCAGCCGGACTAGCGGTTACAATGAGCAGTTCTTC.